Below, 22 T cell receptor beta chains from the same sample are listed, as sequenced in a study of blood T cells in healthy people across ages. A sample-barcoded 5' primer and a J-beta primer mix were used in a second PCR of roughly 7 to 12 cycles. Using its own MiXCR run on the 5' RACE reads, TCRdb lists one record per CDR3 protein. The repertoire has more than 1,000,000 distinct CDR3 sequences, approximately 25% of them found once; the top ten carry 0.65% to 0.75%. Separately, the same data were catalogued under a study of T cells of mothers and their children.

The specimen was blood. Every receptor here comes from a girl aged 2-10 years in good health.

A few counts support this clonotype. This sequence joins TRBV21-1 and TRBJ2-1; the table calls TRBD2, which could not be checked here. TRBV21-1 is a pseudogene segment. The length of the CDR3 is 17 residues. The CDR3, as DNA: TGTGCCAGCAGTGGCGGAGGTCTCACTTTTCCTTACAATGAGCAGTTCTTC. It specifies CASSGGGLTFPYNEQFF.

This clonotype has more than one count but fewer than ten. V and J are TRBV4-1 and TRBJ2-4, with a tentative D call TRBD1 (5 bases). The CDR3 length is 15 residues. Germline values: CDR1 MGHRA, CDR2 YSYEKL. V lost 0 bases and J lost 6, with 12 bases in between. The DNA of the CDR3 is TGCGCCAGCAGCCAAGAAAAGGGGTGGAGAAACATTCAGTACTTC. Residues: CASSQEKGWRNIQYF.

This clonotype was counted between two and nine times. A read error is possible here, since a much larger clone lies one base away. The CDR3 sequence: CASSPVTDTQYF. The CDR3 DNA reads as TGCGCCAGCAGCCCCGTCACAGATACGCAGTATTTT. The rearrangement uses TRBV5-1 and TRBJ2-3; D unresolved. This CDR3 contains 12 residues. V lost 4 bases to trimming and J lost 2 bases, with 5 bases between them. Germline CDR1 reads SGHRS; CDR2 reads YFSETQ. Variable domain in full (rest from reference TRBV5-1 and TRBJ2-3): KAGVTQTPRYLIKTRGQQVTLSCSPISGHRSVSWYQQTPGQGLQFLFEYFSETQRNKGNFPGRFSGRQFSNSRSEMNVSTLELGDSALYLCASSPVTDTQYFGPGTRLTVL.

The chain recombines TRBV29-1 with TRBJ2-5, with 9 bases matching TRBD2. V shed 7 bases, J shed 3 bases, and the junction held 12 bases outside the gene matches. Germline values: CDR1 SQVTM, CDR2 ANQGSEA. There are 15 residues in the CDR3. This CDR3 is CSGQDGLAGEETQYF. CDR3 nucleotide sequence: TGCAGCGGACAGGACGGCTTAGCGGGAGAAGAGACCCAGTACTTC.

This sequence joins TRBV27 and TRBJ2-2; TRBD1 matches at 9 bases. The CDR3 runs 14 residues. Unmatched junction bases numbered 5, after V lost 5 bases and J lost 7 bases. Germline assignment: CDR1 MNHEY and CDR2 SMNVEV (reference sequence). The CDR3 sequence: CASSVQGAGGELFF. The CDR3 coding sequence is TGTGCCAGCAGTGTACAGGGGGCGGGCGGGGAGCTGTTTTTT.

V and J are TRBV27 and TRBJ2-1; 14 positions agree with TRBD2. This CDR3 spans 16 amino acids. Per the germline V gene, CDR1 is MNHEY and CDR2 is SMNVEV (reference sequence). V gave up 4 bases and J gave up 4 bases; unmatched junction bases: 3. Here the CDR3 reads CASSSGLAGGYNEQFF. CDR3 coding DNA: TGTGCCAGCAGTTCCGGACTAGCGGGAGGATACAATGAGCAGTTCTTC.

The chain is built from TRBV20-1 and TRBJ2-5; D is unresolved. Germline V gene sequence: CDR1 DFQATT, CDR2 SNEGSKA (reference sequence). V lost 5 bases to trimming and J lost 1 base, with 14 bases between them. The CDR3 totals 14 residues. The chain's CDR3 is CSARKRSLQETQYF. The DNA for the CDR3 is TGCAGTGCTCGCAAGAGGAGCCTCCAAGAGACCCAGTACTTC.

This clonotype was observed a handful of times. The chain employs TRBV19 and TRBJ1-4; D is possibly TRBD1 (5 bases). Per germline, CDR1 LNHDA and CDR2 SQIVND (reference sequence). The CDR3 is 14 residues long. Trimming removed 2 bases at V and 8 bases at J, with 12 bases between. The CDR3 region is CASSISQGGEKLFF. The CDR3, as DNA: TGTGCCAGTAGTATAAGTCAGGGCGGCGAAAAACTGTTTTTT.

V is TRBV20-1 and J is TRBJ2-7; D may be TRBD1 (5 bases). The CDR3 runs to 14 residues. Trimming pared 2 bases from V and 4 bases from J, leaving 15 bases between. Germline V lookup: CDR1 DFQATT, CDR2 SNEGSKA (reference sequence). The CDR3 DNA reads as TGCAGTGCTAGACGAAGCCAGGGTCGGTACGAGCAGTACTTC. Translated, it gives CSARRSQGRYEQYF.

A few counts support this clonotype. This chain joins TRBV10-3 and TRBJ2-3; TRBD2 matches 7 bases. There are 17 residues in the CDR3. CDR1 ENHRY and CDR2 SYGVKD come from the germline V gene. The J segment lost 2 bases and the V segment lost 2 bases, leaving 10 bases of the junction unmatched. The CDR3 nucleotides are TGTGCCATCAGTGAGAGAGCGGGGTCTTCCCCCACAGATACGCAGTATTTT. Translating it yields CAISERAGSSPTDTQYF.

The J gene is TRBJ2-6, the V gene TRBV15; no definite D call. The CDR3 runs 16 residues. V lost 0 bases and J 2 bases, leaving 8 bases between the germline ends. Germline values: CDR1 LNHNV, CDR2 YYDKDF (reference sequence). The CDR3 loop is CATSRERATGANVLTF. For the CDR3, the DNA is TGTGCCACCAGCAGAGAACGGGCCACTGGGGCCAACGTCCTGACTTTC.

This chain joins TRBV6-2 or TRBV6-3 and TRBJ2-5; D uncertain. CDR3 length: 12 amino acids. Germline CDR1 and CDR2: MNHEY and SVGEGT. V lost 2 bases and J 4 bases, leaving 5 bases between the germline ends. The CDR3 spells CASSYHRETQYF. The CDR3 nucleotides read TGTGCCAGCAGTTACCACAGAGAGACCCAGTACTTC.

The rearrangement joins TRBV27 to TRBJ2-5, with a possible D match to TRBD1 (6 bases). The J call may be incorrect, as the DNA end agrees better with TRBJ2-1. Looked up from germline, CDR1 is MNHEY and CDR2 is SMNVEV (reference sequence). This CDR3 spans 12 amino acids. CDR3 nucleotides: TGTGCCAGCAGGGACAGAAACAATGAGCAGTTCTTC. Residues: CASRDRNNEQFF.

This chain connects TRBV7-2 to TRBJ2-5; weak D call: TRBD2 (5 bases). The V and J ends lost 1 base and 7 bases respectively, with 16 bases between them. The germline gives CDR1 SGHTA, CDR2 FQGNSA. The CDR3 contains 15 residues. CDR3 coding DNA: TGTGCCAGCAGCTTAGTAAGCGGTGTCTTAGGGACCCAGTACTTC. Encoded protein: CASSLVSGVLGTQYF.

This clonotype showed up just a few times. V and J are TRBV5-1 and TRBJ1-2, with 8 positions matching TRBD1. This CDR3 comprises 14 residues. J was trimmed by 7 bases and V by 0 bases; bases with no gene match: 5. CDR1 is SGHRS, CDR2 YFSETQ, per germline. CDR3 DNA: TGCGCCAGCAGCTTGGTTGGACAGGGAAGTGGCTACACCTTC. It translates to CASSLVGQGSGYTF.

In its sample, this clonotype was seen a few times. This chain links TRBV4-1 with TRBJ2-7, with no clear D. This CDR3 has 13 amino acids. V lost 1 base to trimming and J lost 1 base, with 5 bases between them. Germline V gene sequence: CDR1 MGHRA, CDR2 YSYEKL. CDR3 amino acids: CASSQAQSYEQYF. Here the CDR3 DNA reads TGCGCCAGCAGCCAAGCGCAGTCCTACGAGCAGTACTTC.

The J gene is TRBJ2-5, the V gene TRBV20-1; TRBD2 agrees at 7 bases. Germline values: CDR1 DFQATT, CDR2 SNEGSKA (reference sequence). This CDR3 region has 16 residues. V gave up 6 bases and J gave up 5 bases; unmatched junction bases: 18. CDR3 nucleotide sequence: TGCAGTGCCCAAAGACTAGCAGGGTCCACCGGTGAGACCCAGTACTTC. Its protein is CSAQRLAGSTGETQYF.

CDR3 bases: TGTGCCAGCAGCTCCCTACTAGCACACTACACAGATACGCAGTATTTT. Amino acid sequence: CASSSLLAHYTDTQYF. The J gene is TRBJ2-3, the V gene TRBV11-2, with TRBD2 as a possible D gene (6 bases). Germline V gene lookup returns CDR1 SGHAT and CDR2 FQNNGV. V shed 4 bases and J shed 2 bases, with 16 bases lying between them. This CDR3 contains 16 residues. Filled out from reference TRBV11-2 and TRBJ2-3, the complete variable domain reads EAGVAQSPRYKIIEKRQSVAFWCNPISGHATLYWYQQILGQGPKLLIQFQNNGVVDDSQLPKDRFSAERLKGVDSTLKIQPAKLEDSAVYLCASSSLLAHYTDTQYFGPGTRLTVL.

The rearrangement links TRBV7-8 to TRBJ2-4, with 8 positions matching TRBD2. CDR1 is SGHVS and CDR2 is FQNEAQ in the germline V gene. J lost 0 bases, V lost 0 bases, and 7 bases had no gene match. CDR3 length: 18 residues. As DNA, the CDR3 is TGTGCCAGCAGCTTAGCCTCTCTAGCGGGCCTAGCCAAAAACATTCAGTACTTC. This translates into CASSLASLAGLAKNIQYF.

The J gene is TRBJ2-7, the V gene TRBV13; possibly TRBD2 for D (6 bases). V was shortened by 9 bases and J by 6 bases, with 15 bases between the two germline ends. The CDR3 covers 12 residues. From germline, CDR1 is PRHDT and CDR2 FYEKMQ (reference sequence). The CDR3 region has the DNA TGTGCCAGTCAGGATAGCGGAAGCGAGCAGTACTTC. This codes for CASQDSGSEQYF. The variable domain in full, with the rest retrieved from reference TRBV13 and TRBJ2-7, is AAGVIQSPRHLIKEKRETATLKCYPIPRHDTVYWYQQGPGQDPQFLISFYEKMQSDKGSIPDRFSAQQFSDYHSELNMSSLELGDSALYFCASQDSGSEQYFGPGTRLTVT.

The gene calls are TRBV29-1 and TRBJ2-1; possibly TRBD1 for D (6 bases). The J call may be mistaken, given a closer DNA end match to TRBJ2-7. The germline CDR1 and CDR2 sequences are SQVTM and ANQGSEA. The CDR3 covers 14 residues. The CDR3 loop is CSVEFWDKGYEQYF. CDR3 coding DNA: TGCAGCGTTGAATTCTGGGACAAGGGCTACGAGCAGTACTTC.

This clonotype was detected a few times. The chain recombines TRBV28 with TRBJ1-6; D ambiguous. Between the trimmed V and J ends, which lost 5 bases and 8 bases, there was a span of 13 bases. The CDR3 spans 14 residues. Germline CDR1 reads MDHEN; CDR2 reads SYDVKM. As DNA, the CDR3 is TGTGCCAGCAGTCCGGGCTGGCGCGATTCACCCCTCCACTTT. This encodes CASSPGWRDSPLHF. The full variable domain, with the rest looked up from reference TRBV28 and TRBJ1-6, is DVKVTQSSRYLVKRTGEKVFLECVQDMDHENMFWYRQDPGLGLRLIYFSYDVKMKEKGDIPEGYSVSREKKERFSLILESASTNQTSMYLCASSPGWRDSPLHFGNGTRLTVT.